A single sample is the source of the 17 T cell receptor beta chains below, sequenced in a study of cytomegalovirus exposure and HLA in healthy donors. The PCR ran on 60 Vbeta and 13 Jbeta primers. Sequenced by immunoSEQ multiplex PCR; TCRdb stores in-frame clones only, minus some. The table lists approximately 95,000 clones, less than 80% of them singletons, with over 4% in the top ten. The sample taken for sequencing was PBMCs. Source of these receptors: a woman in her forties in good health and CMV-seropositive.

J is TRBJ1-1 and V is TRBV5-1, with 7 bases that match TRBD1. Germline values: CDR1 SGHRS, CDR2 YFSETQ. With 1 base clipped from V and 4 bases from J, the junction kept 7 bases outside the gene matches. The CDR3 has 15 residues. CDR3 in DNA: TGCGCCAGCAGCTTGACAGGGGCAGCGGGCACTGAAGCTTTCTTT. Residues: CASSLTGAAGTEAFF. Based on the CDR3 plus reference TRBV5-1 and TRBJ1-1, the full variable domain is KAGVTQTPRYLIKTRGQQVTLSCSPISGHRSVSWYQQTPGQGLQFLFEYFSETQRNKGNFPGRFSGRQFSNSRSEMNVSTLELGDSALYLCASSLTGAAGTEAFFGQGTRLTVV.

This clone has only one observation. J is TRBJ2-3 and V is TRBV7-3; the match to TRBD2 covers 8 bases. This CDR3 is 16 amino acids long. Germline V gene lookup returns CDR1 SGHTA and CDR2 FQGTGA. V lost 2 bases, J lost 5 bases, and 9 bases stayed unmatched. DNA of the CDR3: TGTGCCAGCAGCTTAGGTGGCGGGAGGTCTGGAGATACGCAGTATTTT. Translating it yields CASSLGGGRSGDTQYF.

The gene calls are TRBV6-5 and TRBJ1-6; no firm D call. Trimming removed 2 bases from V and 8 bases from J, with 10 bases in between. This CDR3 region has 14 residues. The germline gives CDR1 MNHEY, CDR2 SVGAGI. The CDR3 coding sequence is TGTGCCAGCAGTTACGAGGCGTCCGATTCACCCCTCCACTTT. Translation: CASSYEASDSPLHF.

V usage is TRBV5-1 and J usage is TRBJ2-7; maybe TRBD1 (5 bases). CDR1 and CDR2 (germline): SGHRS, YFSETQ. This CDR3 contains 14 residues. With 3 bases removed from V and 4 bases from J, the gap between germline ends came to 14 bases. The CDR3 here is CASSSAGFPYEQYF. As DNA, the CDR3 is TGCGCCAGCAGCTCAGCAGGGTTCCCTTACGAGCAGTACTTC.

This chain uses TRBV10-2 with TRBJ1-1, with 7 bases matching TRBD1. V lost 9 bases and J lost 5; bases outside the gene matches: 9. The germline gives CDR1 WSHSY, CDR2 SAAADI. The CDR3 totals 13 residues. CDR3 DNA: TGCGCCAGTTTACAGGGGAGGAGGACTGAAGCTTTCTTT. It yields the protein CASLQGRRTEAFF.

The chain joins TRBV9 to TRBJ1-2; tentatively, D is TRBD1 (5 bases). CDR3 length equals 14 residues. V gave up 5 bases and J gave up 4 bases, with 15 bases separating them. Germline V lookup: CDR1 SGDLS, CDR2 YYNGEE. CDR3 nucleotides: TGTGCCAGCAGTGCGGGGCTCCCTCTCTATGGCTACACCTTC. This sequence encodes CASSAGLPLYGYTF. Supplemented by reference TRBV9 and TRBJ1-2, the full variable domain reads DSGVTQTPKHLITATGQRVTLRCSPRSGDLSVYWYQQSLDQGLQFLIQYYNGEERAKGNILERFSAQQFPDLHSELNLSSLELGDSALYFCASSAGLPLYGYTFGSGTRLTVV.

J is TRBJ2-5 and V is TRBV5-1; tentatively, D is TRBD2 (6 bases). V lost 5 bases to trimming and J lost 2 bases, with 22 bases between them. The length of the CDR3 is 17 residues. Germline loops: CDR1 SGHRS, CDR2 YFSETQ. The CDR3 loop reads CASRKGTPRTVQETQYF. Here the CDR3 DNA reads TGCGCCAGCAGAAAGGGGACTCCGCGTACGGTTCAAGAGACCCAGTACTTC.

This clone was seen only once. The genes are TRBV5-1 and TRBJ1-2; no firm D call. CDR1 is SGHRS, CDR2 YFSETQ, per germline. The V gene lost 0 bases and the J gene lost 4 bases, with 13 bases spanning the gap. The CDR3 is 15 residues long. CDR3 sequence: CASSLGFSESYGYTF. CDR3 nucleotides: TGCGCCAGCAGCTTGGGTTTCTCGGAGAGCTATGGCTACACCTTC. The whole variable domain, remainder taken from reference TRBV5-1 and TRBJ1-2, is KAGVTQTPRYLIKTRGQQVTLSCSPISGHRSVSWYQQTPGQGLQFLFEYFSETQRNKGNFPGRFSGRQFSNSRSEMNVSTLELGDSALYLCASSLGFSESYGYTFGSGTRLTVV.

The chain couples TRBV29-1 to TRBJ1-1; no clear D gene. Deletions cut 5 bases from V and 2 bases from J, with 9 bases between. The CDR3 covers 12 residues. Germline assignment: CDR1 SQVTM and CDR2 ANQGSEA. In DNA form, the CDR3 reads TGCAGCGTTATACCAGTTAACACTGAAGCTTTCTTT. Translated, it gives CSVIPVNTEAFF. Combining the CDR3 with reference TRBV29-1 and TRBJ1-1 gives the whole variable domain SAVISQKPSRDICQRGTSLTIQCQVDSQVTMMFWYRQQPGQSLTLIATANQGSEATYESGFVIDKFPISRPNLTFSTLTVSNMSPEDSSIYLCSVIPVNTEAFFGQGTRLTVV.

This sequence joins TRBV6-5 and TRBJ1-4; 8 bases map to TRBD1. The CDR3 consists of 14 residues. V lost 6 bases and J lost 7; bases outside the gene matches: 7. Germline V CDR1 and CDR2: MNHEY, SVGAGI. CDR3 residues: CASRSQGAGEKLFF. CDR3 coding DNA: TGTGCCAGCAGATCTCAGGGGGCAGGTGAAAAACTGTTTTTT.

The CDR3 bases are TGTGCCAGCGGTCTCGCAGGGCCCAACACTGAAGCTTTCTTT. This codes for CASGLAGPNTEAFF. This chain joins TRBV10-3 and TRBJ1-1, with D possibly being TRBD1 (5 bases). CDR1 is ENHRY, CDR2 SYGVKD, per germline. Deletions cut 10 bases from V and 2 bases from J, with 17 bases between. The CDR3 sequence is 14 residues long.

The chain links TRBV13 to TRBJ1-2; 8 bases fit TRBD1. Germline V CDR1 and CDR2: PRHDT, FYEKMQ (reference sequence). The trim removed 5 bases at V and 5 bases at J, leaving 4 bases unmatched. The length of the CDR3 is 13 residues. As DNA, the CDR3 is TGTGCCAGCAGCATGACAGGGGCGTATGGCTACACCTTC. Protein product: CASSMTGAYGYTF. Supplemented by reference TRBV13 and TRBJ1-2, the full variable domain reads AAGVIQSPRHLIKEKRETATLKCYPIPRHDTVYWYQQGPGQDPQFLISFYEKMQSDKGSIPDRFSAQQFSDYHSELNMSSLELGDSALYFCASSMTGAYGYTFGSGTRLTVV.

Points on this clone: Different DNA sequences within this sample yield the same CDR3. The rearrangement uses TRBV9 and TRBJ1-3, with D unresolved. The V end lost 0 bases, the J end lost 0 bases, and 7 bases lay between the germline ends. Germline V gene sequence: CDR1 SGDLS, CDR2 YYNGEE. The CDR3 is 15 amino acids. CDR3 amino acids: CASSVEAASGNTIYF. DNA of the CDR3: TGTGCCAGCAGCGTAGAGGCGGCCTCTGGAAACACCATATATTTT.

The gene calls are TRBV28 and TRBJ2-5, with unresolved D. Trimming took 4 bases from V and 1 from J, leaving 28 bases between them. CDR1 MDHEN and CDR2 SYDVKM come from the germline V gene. The CDR3 totals 20 residues. This chain's CDR3 is CASSSRGSSRPGPPQETQYF. The CDR3 coding sequence is TGTGCCAGCAGTTCTCGCGGATCCTCCCGCCCTGGCCCCCCCCAAGAGACCCAGTACTTC.

This clone has a single count. The rearrangement uses TRBV5-1 and TRBJ2-5, with 9 bases aligning to TRBD2. This CDR3 spans 13 amino acids. Germline CDR1 SGHRS, CDR2 YFSETQ. V lost 5 bases and J lost 2; bases outside the gene matches: 1. The CDR3 loop reads CASRLAGQETQYF. The CDR3 DNA sequence: TGCGCCAGCAGGCTAGCGGGGCAAGAGACCCAGTACTTC.

The chain links TRBV29-1 to TRBJ1-4; 10 nucleotides align to TRBD1. The CDR3 has 15 amino acids. Trimming took 6 bases from V and 0 from J; bases not matched to a gene: 4. Germline V lookup: CDR1 SQVTM, CDR2 ANQGSEA. DNA of the CDR3: TGCAGCGTAGGGGACAGGGGAACAACTAATGAAAAACTGTTTTTT. It specifies CSVGDRGTTNEKLFF. The full variable domain, in which reference TRBV29-1 and TRBJ1-4 provide the parts outside the CDR3, is SAVISQKPSRDICQRGTSLTIQCQVDSQVTMMFWYRQQPGQSLTLIATANQGSEATYESGFVIDKFPISRPNLTFSTLTVSNMSPEDSSIYLCSVGDRGTTNEKLFFGSGTQLSVL.

The V call is TRBV9, the J call TRBJ2-1; 8 nucleotides agree with TRBD1. Germline trimming cut 4 bases from V and 2 bases from J; bases unmatched to any gene: 5. The CDR3 spans 15 residues. Germline loops: CDR1 SGDLS, CDR2 YYNGEE. The CDR3 DNA reads TGTGCCAGCAGCCCCACAGGGGGGACCTACAATGAGCAGTTCTTC. It is translated as CASSPTGGTYNEQFF. The variable domain in full, completed from reference TRBV9 and TRBJ2-1, reads DSGVTQTPKHLITATGQRVTLRCSPRSGDLSVYWYQQSLDQGLQFLIQYYNGEERAKGNILERFSAQQFPDLHSELNLSSLELGDSALYFCASSPTGGTYNEQFFGPGTRLTVL.